Shown below are 13 T cell receptor beta chains from a single sample sequenced in a study of T cell responses to AZD1222 COVID-19 vaccine. Sequencing used immunoSEQ multiplex PCR; TCRdb keeps in-frame clones, though not all of them. In the table there are around 170,000 clones, approximately 90% of which are singletons. The sequences come from peripheral blood, collected on day 0 of AZD1222 vaccination. The origin of the receptors is an adult in good health.

The V and J genes are TRBV7-6 and TRBJ1-3; D is possibly TRBD1 (5 bases). There are 15 residues in the CDR3. Germline CDR1 reads SGHVS; CDR2 reads FNYEAQ. Trimming took off 5 bases at V and 2 bases at J, with 13 bases between the two ends. The CDR3: CASSPAGGTGNTIYF. The CDR3 DNA sequence: TGTGCCAGCAGCCCGGCGGGGGGGACTGGAAACACCATATATTTT.

V is TRBV6-5 and J is TRBJ2-2; no reliable D call. In germline, CDR1 is MNHEY, CDR2 SVGAGI. The CDR3 contains 16 residues. V was clipped by 0 bases and J by 0 bases, with 8 bases between them. CDR3 amino acids: CASSYSETTNTGELFF. The CDR3 DNA reads TGTGCCAGCAGTTACTCGGAGACAACGAACACCGGGGAGCTGTTTTTT.

This chain connects TRBV6-2 or TRBV6-3 to TRBJ2-3; either TRBD1 or TRBD2 may supply D (6 bases each). Looked up from germline, CDR1 is MNHEY and CDR2 is SVGEGT. The CDR3 contains 17 residues. V was pared by 0 bases and J by 0 bases, with 13 bases between. This CDR3 reads CASSYSHREASTDTQYF. DNA for the CDR3: TGTGCCAGCAGTTACTCGCACAGGGAGGCCAGCACAGATACGCAGTATTTT.

This rearrangement joins TRBV6-2 or TRBV6-3 to TRBJ1-6; no definite D call. V was trimmed by 5 bases and J by 6 bases, leaving 14 bases between them. This CDR3 is built from 15 residues. The germline V gene encodes CDR1 MNHEY and CDR2 SVGEGT. CDR3: CASSTYDFLNSPLHF. CDR3 sequence (DNA): TGTGCCAGCAGTACCTACGATTTTCTTAATTCACCCCTCCACTTT.

The chain couples TRBV28 to TRBJ2-3; possibly TRBD2 for D (5 bases). Germline assignment: CDR1 MDHEN and CDR2 SYDVKM. V was pared by 3 bases and J by 0 bases, with 13 bases between. CDR3 length: 16 amino acids. CDR3 in amino acids: CASSLAGLHSTDTQYF. The DNA of the CDR3 is TGTGCCAGCAGTTTGGCTGGACTCCACAGCACAGATACGCAGTATTTT. Full variable domain (remainder filled in from reference TRBV28 and TRBJ2-3): DVKVTQSSRYLVKRTGEKVFLECVQDMDHENMFWYRQDPGLGLRLIYFSYDVKMKEKGDIPEGYSVSREKKERFSLILESASTNQTSMYLCASSLAGLHSTDTQYFGPGTRLTVL.

The J gene is TRBJ2-7, the V gene TRBV28, with D perhaps being TRBD1 or TRBD2 (5 bases each). V dropped 7 bases and J dropped 0 bases, with 13 bases sitting between them. CDR1 MDHEN and CDR2 SYDVKM come from the germline V gene. This CDR3 comprises 14 residues. CDR3 coding DNA: TGTGCCAGCAAACGAACCGGGACCTCCTACGAGCAGTACTTC. Its protein product is CASKRTGTSYEQYF.

This rearrangement joins TRBV5-6 to TRBJ2-5, with D possibly TRBD1 on 8 matching bases. V lost 3 bases, J lost 2 bases, and 20 bases lay in between. The CDR3 length is 17 residues. CDR1 SGHDT and CDR2 YYEEEE come from the germline V gene. CDR3 protein: CASSSPGQGGGQETQYF. CDR3 bases: TGTGCCAGCAGCTCCCCTGGACAGGGAGGGGGTCAAGAGACCCAGTACTTC.

The chain links TRBV7-9 to TRBJ1-4; TRBD1 matches at 7 bases. J gave up 5 bases and V 5 bases, and 11 bases lay outside the gene matches. Per the germline V gene, CDR1 is SEHNR and CDR2 is FQNEAQ (reference sequence). The CDR3 length is 16 residues. In nucleotides, the CDR3 is TGTGCCAGCAGCCCCGACAGGGTTGGGCCCAATGAAAAACTGTTTTTT. Translated, it gives CASSPDRVGPNEKLFF.

The chain has TRBV7-9 and TRBJ2-2; no firm D call. The CDR3 loop spans 14 amino acids. Trimming took 1 base from V and 2 from J, leaving 5 bases between them. CDR1 SEHNR and CDR2 FQNEAQ come from the germline V gene (reference sequence). The CDR3 DNA sequence: TGTGCCAGCAGCTTAGTTTTTAACACCGGGGAGCTGTTTTTT. This codes for CASSLVFNTGELFF.

This chain uses TRBV2 with TRBJ2-3, with 9 bases lining up with TRBD1. Germline CDR1 SNHLY, CDR2 FYNNEI. The CDR3 consists of 16 residues. V dropped 4 bases and J dropped 4; count of bases not matched to a gene: 9. CDR3 region: CASSAATGGGSDTQYF. The CDR3 DNA sequence: TGTGCCAGCAGTGCCGCCACAGGGGGCGGCTCAGATACGCAGTATTTT.

A remark on this clone: A single base separates this from a much larger clone, so it may be a read error. The V gene is TRBV7-3, the J gene TRBJ2-5; possible D gene TRBD2, 5 bases. Trimming removed 5 bases at V and 0 bases at J, with 7 bases between. The CDR3 spans 13 residues. In germline, CDR1 is SGHTA, CDR2 FQGTGA. Here the CDR3 DNA reads TGTGCCAGCAGCCCGGACTACCAAGAGACCCAGTACTTC. It yields the protein CASSPDYQETQYF.

The CDR3 loop is CASSRGGDITGYEQYF. DNA of the CDR3: TGTGCCAGCAGCAGAGGGGGGGACATAACCGGGTACGAGCAGTACTTC. The chain recombines TRBV2 with TRBJ2-7, with D possibly TRBD2 on 7 matching bases. Germline V CDR1 and CDR2: SNHLY, FYNNEI. V was cut by 6 bases and J by 4 bases, with 22 bases left in between. The CDR3 is 16 residues long.

V is TRBV10-1 and J is TRBJ2-1; 7 positions agree with TRBD2. Germline V gene lookup returns CDR1 WNHNN and CDR2 SYGVQD (reference sequence). V gave up 6 bases and J gave up 2 bases; unmatched junction bases: 10. CDR3 size: 16 residues. CDR3 in DNA: TGCGCCAGCAGCGCCGTAGGAGCGGGGACCTACAATGAGCAGTTCTTC. Its translation is CASSAVGAGTYNEQFF.